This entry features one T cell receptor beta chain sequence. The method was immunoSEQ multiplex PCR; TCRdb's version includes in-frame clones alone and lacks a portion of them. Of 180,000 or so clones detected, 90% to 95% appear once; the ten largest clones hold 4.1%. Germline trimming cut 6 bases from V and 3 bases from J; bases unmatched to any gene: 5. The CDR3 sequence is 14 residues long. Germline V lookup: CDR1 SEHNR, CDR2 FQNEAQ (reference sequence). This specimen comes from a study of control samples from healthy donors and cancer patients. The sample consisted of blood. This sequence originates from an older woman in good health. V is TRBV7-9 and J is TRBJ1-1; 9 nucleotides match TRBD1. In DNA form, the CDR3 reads TGTGCCAGCAGTCCCCGACAGGGGGACACTGAAGCTTTCTTT. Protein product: CASSPRQGDTEAFF.